The clone carrying this TCR beta chain was seen many times. Its antigen is not identified. RNA transcripts yielded amplified TCR beta CDR3 regions. A set of HTBI primers served as the primers for a first-round RT-PCR of the TCR CDR3. TCRdb used MiXCR to reprocess the multiplex PCR reads, holding one entry per CDR3 protein. This table holds almost 600,000 distinct CDR3 sequences, around 46% found once. Hyperthyroidism, newly diagnosed and lasting under 2 months, affected patients aged 18 to 65. Each diagnosis drew on symptoms, thyroxine, TRAb, thyroid ultrasound and orbital computed tomography findings. The CDR3 spans 18 residues. From germline, CDR1 is ENHRY and CDR2 SYGVKD. The trim removed 4 bases at V and 3 bases at J, leaving 13 bases unmatched. The data belong to a study of T cells in Graves' hyperthyroidism and ophthalmopathy. Study findings and constraints: Ophthalmopathy was separated from stable hyperthyroidism by a 13 V-J model. Most thyroid clonotypes that were expanded above 0.001 also turned up in blood.

The TCR sequence derives from a woman between 18 and 29 years old with Graves' hyperthyroidism. This chain connects TRBV10-3 to TRBJ1-2; 11 bases are shared with TRBD1. Sequenced material: peripheral blood or thyroid tissue (not recorded which). CDR3 bases: TGTGCCATCAGTGGCGGGTCTGGACAGGGGGCGTTCGACTATGGCTACACCTTC. Its protein product is CAISGGSGQGAFDYGYTF.